Presented here are 27 T cell receptor beta chains from one specimen sequenced in a study of T cell repertoires in cytomegalovirus infection. In TCRdb, the reads were re-called with MiXCR into one record per CDR3 protein. The table records roughly 230,000 distinct CDR3 sequences, about a sixth of them present only once. The sample taken for sequencing was CD8+ T cells from PBMCs. The receptors stem from a human donor in good health (CMV status not recorded). Some clones in this sample may be carry-over from other donors' samples.

This clonotype was detected many times. The chain couples TRBV7-9 to TRBJ2-1; D call uncertain. Per germline, CDR1 SEHNR and CDR2 FQNEAQ (reference sequence). Trimming left V 5 bases short and J 6 bases short, with 8 bases between. The CDR3 spans 12 residues. CDR3 sequence (DNA): TGTGCCAGCAGCCCACCTAGCAATGAGCAGTTCTTC. It codes for CASSPPSNEQFF.

This clonotype occurred many times. This chain uses TRBV7-9 with TRBJ1-2, with D possibly being TRBD1 (6 bases). The CDR3 totals 14 residues. Germline V CDR1 and CDR2: SEHNR, FQNEAQ (reference sequence). Trimming pared 1 base from V and 7 bases from J, leaving 13 bases between. The CDR3: CASSLGSGVGGYTF. DNA of the CDR3: TGTGCCAGCAGCTTAGGGTCAGGGGTCGGTGGCTACACCTTC. Full variable domain (remainder filled in from reference TRBV7-9 and TRBJ1-2): DTGVSQNPRHKITKRGQNVTFRCDPISEHNRLYWYRQTLGQGPEFLTYFQNEAQLEKSRLLSDRFSAERPKGSFSTLEIQRTEQGDSAMYLCASSLGSGVGGYTFGSGTRLTVV.

J is TRBJ2-2 and V is TRBV12-5, with D perhaps TRBD1 (6 bases). The CDR3 contains 14 residues. The germline V gene encodes CDR1 LGHNT and CDR2 FRNRAP. The ends were cut back, 1 base at V and 8 bases at J, with 11 bases in the middle. CDR3 sequence: CASGLGTARGELFF. CDR3 in DNA: TGTGCTAGTGGTTTGGGGACAGCTAGGGGGGAGCTGTTTTTT.

The V and J genes are TRBV3-1 and TRBJ2-5; D ambiguous. This CDR3 is 13 amino acids long. V was cut by 1 base and J by 0 bases, with 3 bases left in between. Germline V gene lookup returns CDR1 LGHDT and CDR2 YNNKEL (reference sequence). The CDR3 bases are TGTGCCAGCAGCCAAGGAGACCAAGAGACCCAGTACTTC. As protein: CASSQGDQETQYF.

Many counts were recorded for this clonotype. The J gene is TRBJ2-1, the V gene TRBV6-2 or TRBV6-3, with unresolved D. Looked up from germline, CDR1 is MNHEY and CDR2 is SVGEGT. The CDR3 runs 14 residues. V was cut by 0 bases and J by 0 bases, with 3 bases left in between. CDR3 sequence: CASSYSTSYNEQFF. CDR3 DNA sequence: TGTGCCAGCAGTTACTCCACCTCCTACAATGAGCAGTTCTTC.

This chain links TRBV28 with TRBJ2-4, with TRBD1 identical over 8 bases. V dropped 7 bases and J dropped 3; count of bases not matched to a gene: 17. The length of the CDR3 is 18 residues. CDR1 and CDR2 (germline): MDHEN, SYDVKM. The CDR3 loop reads CASTTRTGILIGKNIQYF. CDR3 nucleotide sequence: TGTGCCAGCACGACCCGGACAGGGATACTTATAGGCAAAAACATTCAGTACTTC.

The chain links TRBV7-9 to TRBJ2-1; D call uncertain. V was shortened by 4 bases and J by 9 bases, with 7 bases between the two germline ends. Germline V gene lookup returns CDR1 SEHNR and CDR2 FQNEAQ (reference sequence). CDR3 length equals 11 residues. The DNA for the CDR3 is TGTGCCAGCAGCTCGACCCGTGAGCAGTTCTTC. Amino acid sequence: CASSSTREQFF.

This clonotype appeared many times. V is TRBV29-1 and J is TRBJ2-3, with 10 bases lining up with TRBD2. Germline lookup yields CDR1 SQVTM and CDR2 ANQGSEA. The CDR3 extends over 16 amino acids. Trimming removed 8 bases from V and 1 base from J; junction bases left unmatched: 12. The chain's CDR3 is CSTTSGADQRTDTQYF. CDR3 in DNA: TGCAGCACCACTAGCGGGGCGGACCAACGCACAGATACGCAGTATTTT.

The J gene is TRBJ2-1, the V gene TRBV12-3 or TRBV12-4, with 7 bases aligning to TRBD1. CDR3 length equals 17 residues. Trimming removed 5 bases from V and 2 bases from J; junction bases left unmatched: 12. CDR3 sequence: CASSPEGTGAAYNEQFF. The CDR3 bases are TGTGCCAGCAGTCCGGAAGGCACAGGGGCCGCCTACAATGAGCAGTTCTTC.

In DNA, the CDR3 is TGTGCCAGCAGCCAAGGTTTCCGGGACAGGGTGGGTAATGAGCAGTTCTTC. Encoded protein: CASSQGFRDRVGNEQFF. The chain is built from TRBV4-2 and TRBJ2-1; 9 bases map to TRBD1. Losses at the gene ends were 1 base for V and 7 bases for J; bases not matched to a gene: 11. The germline CDR1 and CDR2 sequences are LGHNA and YNFKEQ. The CDR3 contains 17 residues.

This clonotype was seen at least ten times. The chain has TRBV12-3 or TRBV12-4 and TRBJ2-7; 7 nucleotides line up with TRBD1. The ends lost 8 bases at V and 2 bases at J; junction bases unmatched: 15. The CDR3 extends over 16 amino acids. The CDR3 protein is CASLSDSGQRAYEQYF. The CDR3 DNA reads as TGTGCCAGCCTTAGCGATTCGGGACAGAGAGCCTACGAGCAGTACTTC.

This clonotype has a count of ten or more. This rearrangement joins TRBV7-8 to TRBJ1-1, with TRBD1 matching 9 bases. CDR3 length: 15 residues. V shed 1 base, J shed 4 bases, and the junction held 4 bases outside the gene matches. Per the germline V gene, CDR1 is SGHVS and CDR2 is FQNEAQ. CDR3 sequence reads: CASSLGTGVATEAFF. The CDR3 DNA sequence: TGTGCCAGCAGCTTAGGGACAGGGGTGGCCACTGAAGCTTTCTTT.

The chain carries TRBV5-4 and TRBJ2-7; possibly TRBD1 for D (5 bases). Germline values: CDR1 SGHNT, CDR2 YYREEE (reference sequence). The length of the CDR3 is 15 residues. The V end was cut by 5 bases, the J end by 4 bases, with 19 bases between. Written as DNA, the CDR3 is TGTGCCAGCAGGCTATCTCCAGGGATCCCATACGAGCAGTACTTC. It yields the protein CASRLSPGIPYEQYF. Looking up the rest from reference TRBV5-4 and TRBJ2-7 gives the full variable domain: ETGVTQSPTHLIKTRGQQVTLRCSSQSGHNTVSWYQQALGQGPQFIFQYYREEENGRGNFPPRFSGLQFPNYSSELNVNALELDDSALYLCASRLSPGIPYEQYFGPGTRLTVT.

The table lists this clonotype with a few counts. The chain is built from TRBV5-1 and TRBJ2-1; D ambiguous. Germline V gene sequence: CDR1 SGHRS, CDR2 YFSETQ. Between the trimmed V and J ends, which lost 0 bases and 9 bases, there was a span of 13 bases. This CDR3 region has 14 residues. This CDR3 reads CASSLVLGKAEQFF. DNA for the CDR3: TGCGCCAGCAGCTTGGTTCTGGGAAAGGCTGAGCAGTTCTTC.

V gene TRBV14 combines with J gene TRBJ2-3; possibly TRBD1 for D (5 bases). This CDR3 comprises 17 residues. CDR1 and CDR2 from the germline V gene are SGHDN and FVKESK. The V and J ends lost 0 bases and 6 bases respectively, with 19 bases between them. CDR3 nucleotides: TGTGCCAGCAGCCAAGATTGGGGCCAGGCGTTCACGGATACGCAGTATTTT. Residues: CASSQDWGQAFTDTQYF. The full variable domain, rest sourced from reference TRBV14 and TRBJ2-3, is EAGVTQFPSHSVIEKGQTVTLRCDPISGHDNLYWYRRVMGKEIKFLLHFVKESKQDESGMPNNRFLAERTGGTYSTLKVQPAELEDSGVYFCASSQDWGQAFTDTQYFGPGTRLTVL.

This clonotype was seen only a few times. V is TRBV5-1 and J is TRBJ2-1; 7 positions match TRBD1. Germline CDR1 SGHRS, CDR2 YFSETQ. The ends lost 9 bases at V and 8 bases at J; junction bases unmatched: 23. The CDR3 sequence is 17 residues long. CDR3: CATTGRGHRQSDDEQFF. The CDR3 DNA sequence: TGCGCCACCACGGGTAGGGGGCATAGGCAATCGGATGATGAGCAGTTCTTC.

V usage is TRBV20-1 and J usage is TRBJ2-3, with 10 bases identical to TRBD2. V shed 3 bases and J 2 bases; nucleotides not matched to a gene: 8. Germline lookup yields CDR1 DFQATT and CDR2 SNEGSKA (reference sequence). The CDR3 has 16 residues. CDR3: CSARATTSGDTDTQYF. CDR3 nucleotide sequence: TGCAGTGCTAGGGCCACAACTAGCGGGGACACAGATACGCAGTATTTT.

Ten or more counts support this clonotype. The rearrangement uses TRBV7-6 and TRBJ2-1; the D gene is possibly TRBD1 (6 bases). This CDR3 comprises 12 residues. V was cut by 4 bases and J by 11 bases, with 12 bases left in between. CDR1 and CDR2 from the germline V gene are SGHVS and FNYEAQ. The CDR3 here is CASSSSGTQQFF. CDR3 DNA sequence: TGTGCCAGCAGCTCATCCGGGACACAGCAGTTCTTC.

This clonotype was seen a handful of times. The conserved final phenylalanine or tryptophan is absent from the CDR3, which likely points to a read error. The CDR3 region is CASSQTGGRNEQFS. CDR3 DNA: TGTGCCAGCAGCCAAACAGGGGGAAGGAATGAGCAGTTCTCC. This rearrangement joins TRBV7-8 to TRBJ2-1, with 8 bases lining up with TRBD1. The CDR3 contains 14 residues. V lost 5 bases and J lost 7; bases outside the gene matches: 7. CDR1 SGHVS and CDR2 FQNEAQ come from the germline V gene.

This clonotype was picked up a small number of times. The genes are TRBV12-3 or TRBV12-4 and TRBJ1-1, with D possibly being TRBD1 (5 bases). With 6 bases removed from V and 5 bases from J, the gap between germline ends came to 16 bases. There are 14 residues in the CDR3. CDR3 residues: CASSPGPGGTEAFF. The CDR3, as DNA: TGTGCCAGCAGCCCAGGACCCGGGGGGACTGAAGCTTTCTTT.

This clonotype appeared many times. The chain is built from TRBV5-6 and TRBJ1-4; 7 bases are shared with TRBD1. The germline gives CDR1 SGHDT, CDR2 YYEEEE. This CDR3 has 16 amino acids. The V and J ends lost 0 bases and 3 bases, in that order; junction bases with no gene match: 5. The CDR3 here is CASSLGAGTANEKLFF. The CDR3 bases are TGTGCCAGCAGCTTGGGGGCCGGGACAGCTAATGAAAAACTGTTTTTT.

This clonotype was recorded once. The chain joins TRBV20-1 to TRBJ2-5; D uncertain. V was trimmed by 0 bases and J by 2 bases, leaving 10 bases between them. In germline, CDR1 is DFQATT, CDR2 SNEGSKA (reference sequence). The CDR3 runs 14 residues. The CDR3 protein is CSARDGSEQETQYF. The DNA of the CDR3 is TGCAGTGCTAGAGATGGGTCAGAACAAGAGACCCAGTACTTC.

In its sample, this clonotype was seen many times. V usage is TRBV7-8 and J usage is TRBJ1-4; 8 nucleotides match TRBD1. Trimming removed 5 bases from V and 3 bases from J; junction bases left unmatched: 11. This CDR3 contains 17 residues. The germline V gene encodes CDR1 SGHVS and CDR2 FQNEAQ. CDR3: CASSHTSGGAANEKLFF. In DNA, the CDR3 is TGTGCCAGCAGCCACACTTCAGGGGGCGCAGCTAATGAAAAACTGTTTTTT. Variable domain in full (rest from reference TRBV7-8 and TRBJ1-4): GAGVSQSPRYKVAKRGQDVALRCDPISGHVSLFWYQQALGQGPEFLTYFQNEAQLDKSGLPSDRFFAERPEGSVSTLKIQRTQQEDSAVYLCASSHTSGGAANEKLFFGSGTQLSVL.

The sample holds a few counts of this clonotype. V and J are TRBV28 and TRBJ1-3; D uncertain. The germline V and J ends were trimmed by 7 bases and 1 base, with 14 bases remaining between them. CDR3 length equals 15 residues. Germline V gives CDR1 MDHEN, CDR2 SYDVKM. The CDR3: CASTINRGSGNTIYF. CDR3 nucleotide sequence: TGTGCCAGCACGATTAATCGGGGATCTGGAAACACCATATATTTT.

This clonotype was counted at least ten times. V is TRBV7-9 and J is TRBJ2-7, with 7 nucleotides matching TRBD1. The CDR3 extends over 12 amino acids. CDR1 SEHNR and CDR2 FQNEAQ come from the germline V gene (reference sequence). V trimming: 5 bases; J trimming: 5 bases; junction bases outside the gene matches: 3. Here the CDR3 reads CASSPGTDEQYF. The CDR3 DNA reads as TGTGCCAGCAGCCCCGGGACAGACGAGCAGTACTTC.

This clonotype came up many times. The chain carries TRBV6-5 and TRBJ2-2; D is uncertain. Germline V CDR1 and CDR2: MNHEY, SVGAGI. With 0 bases removed from V and 6 bases from J, the gap between germline ends came to 11 bases. The CDR3 is 15 residues long. The CDR3 loop is CASSYSWSLPGELFF. Here the CDR3 DNA reads TGTGCCAGCAGTTACTCGTGGTCGTTACCCGGGGAGCTGTTTTTT.

This clonotype occurred many times. J is TRBJ2-5 and V is TRBV7-2; unclear D gene. This CDR3 has 15 residues. CDR1 is SGHTA, CDR2 FQGNSA, per germline. Trimming left V 4 bases short and J 2 bases short, with 14 bases between. The CDR3 loop reads CASSSLDTFQETQYF. CDR3 bases: TGTGCCAGCAGCTCGTTAGACACGTTTCAAGAGACCCAGTACTTC.